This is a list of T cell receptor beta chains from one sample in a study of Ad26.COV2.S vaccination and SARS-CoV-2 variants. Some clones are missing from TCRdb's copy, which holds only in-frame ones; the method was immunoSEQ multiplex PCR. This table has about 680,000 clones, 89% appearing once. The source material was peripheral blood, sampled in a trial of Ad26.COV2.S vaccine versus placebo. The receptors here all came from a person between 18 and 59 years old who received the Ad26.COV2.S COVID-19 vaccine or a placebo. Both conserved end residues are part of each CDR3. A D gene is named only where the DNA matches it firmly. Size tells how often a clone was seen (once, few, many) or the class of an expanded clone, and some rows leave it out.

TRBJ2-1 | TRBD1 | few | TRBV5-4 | TGTGCCAGCAGCCCACAGGGGACACCCTACAATGAGCAGTTCTTC | CASSPQGTPYNEQFF
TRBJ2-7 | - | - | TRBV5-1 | TGCGCCAGCAGCCGGGGAGGCTACGAGCAGTACTTC | CASSRGGYEQYF
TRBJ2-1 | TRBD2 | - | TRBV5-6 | TGTGCCAGCAGCTTCGCGGGGGGGAAGAGCTCCTACAATGAGCAGTTCTTC | CASSFAGGKSSYNEQFF
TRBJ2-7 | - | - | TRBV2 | TGTGCCAGCAGTGAAGCTAGTACCTACGAGCAGTACTTC | CASSEASTYEQYF
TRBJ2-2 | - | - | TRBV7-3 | TGTGCCAGCAGCTTAACGGGGGCGGGCACCGGGGAGCTGTTTTTT | CASSLTGAGTGELFF
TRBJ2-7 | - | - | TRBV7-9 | TGTGCCAGCAGTCGGGTGAATCGTGAGTCCGAGCAGTACTTC | CASSRVNRESEQYF
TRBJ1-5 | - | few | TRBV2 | TGTGCCAGCAGTGAAGCGCAAGGCAATCAGCCCCAGCATTTT | CASSEAQGNQPQHF
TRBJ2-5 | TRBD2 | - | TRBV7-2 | TGTGCCAGCAGCCTAGGACTAGCGGGGGGTTGGGAGACCCAGTACTTC | CASSLGLAGGWETQYF
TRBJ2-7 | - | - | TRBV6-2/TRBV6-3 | TGTGCCAGCAGTTGGGGGGGGGACACCTACGAGCAGTACTTC | CASSWGGDTYEQYF
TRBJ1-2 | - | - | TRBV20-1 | TGCAGTGCTAGAGATTACGCTGGCTACACCTTC | CSARDYAGYTF
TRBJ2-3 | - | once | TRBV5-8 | TGTGCCAGCAGCTTGGTCAAGGGGGTTGGGGCGGATACGCAGTATTTT | CASSLVKGVGADTQYF
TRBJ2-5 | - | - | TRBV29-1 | TGCAGCGTTGAATCACAACGAAGGGAGACCCAGTACTTC | CSVESQRRETQYF
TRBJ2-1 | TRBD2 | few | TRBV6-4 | TGTGCCAGCAGTGACGAAAGCGGGAGGTACAATGAGCAGTTCTTC | CASSDESGRYNEQFF
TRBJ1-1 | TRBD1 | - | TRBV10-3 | TGTGCCACCACAGGGGTTTGGACTGAAGCTTTCTTT | CATTGVWTEAFF
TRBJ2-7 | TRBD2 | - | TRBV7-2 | TGTGCCAGCAGCTCCGGGACTAGCTACAGCTCCTACGAGCAGTACTTC | CASSSGTSYSSYEQYF
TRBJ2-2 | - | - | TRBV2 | TGTGCCAGCCGACTAGGGGTTACCGGGGAGCTGTTTTTT | CASRLGVTGELFF
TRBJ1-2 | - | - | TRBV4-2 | TGTGCCAGCAGCCAGGTGGGGCAGACATATGGCTACACCTTC | CASSQVGQTYGYTF
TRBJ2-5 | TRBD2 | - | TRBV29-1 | TGCAGCGTAATAGCGGGGCAAGAGACCCAGTACTTC | CSVIAGQETQYF
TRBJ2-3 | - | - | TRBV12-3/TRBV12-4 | TGTGCCAGCAAGCCCGTCACAGATACGCAGTATTTT | CASKPVTDTQYF
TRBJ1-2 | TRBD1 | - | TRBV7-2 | TGTGCCAGCAGCCTGACCTTTGGGACAGGGGGCAACTATGGCTACACCTTC | CASSLTFGTGGNYGYTF
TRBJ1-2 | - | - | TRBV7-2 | TGTGCCAGCAGCTTAGTCGGCCTCTCTAACTATGGCTACACCTTC | CASSLVGLSNYGYTF
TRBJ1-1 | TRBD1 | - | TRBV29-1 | TGCAGCGTTGAAAAGGACAGGGTAGGCACTGAAGCTTTCTTT | CSVEKDRVGTEAFF
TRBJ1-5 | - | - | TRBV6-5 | TGTGCCAGCAGTTTTACGTCCGGGCAGCCCCAGCATTTT | CASSFTSGQPQHF
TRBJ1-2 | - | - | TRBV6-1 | TGTGCCAGCAGTGAAACCGAGGGCAGTGCTAACTATGGCTACACCTTC | CASSETEGSANYGYTF
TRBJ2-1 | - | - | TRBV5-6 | TGTGCCAGCAGCTTGGAGAGAGAGCAGTTCTTC | CASSLEREQFF
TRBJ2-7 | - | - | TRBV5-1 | TGCGCCAGCAGCTTGGAAGGGACAAGGGCCCACGAGCAGTACTTC | CASSLEGTRAHEQYF
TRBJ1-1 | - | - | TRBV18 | TGTGCCAGCTCCGGGCAGACGAACACTGAAGCTTTCTTT | CASSGQTNTEAFF
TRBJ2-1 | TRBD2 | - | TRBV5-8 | TGTGCCAGCAGGGGAGGGGTGGGCCCCTACAATGAGCAGTTCTTC | CASRGGVGPYNEQFF
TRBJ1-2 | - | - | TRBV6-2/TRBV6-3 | TGTGCCAGCAGTTACGGAGGCAGAGCTAACTATGGCTACACCTTC | CASSYGGRANYGYTF
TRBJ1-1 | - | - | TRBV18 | TGTGCCAGCTCACTATATACGGGCGGGTTCACTGAAGCTTTCTTT | CASSLYTGGFTEAFF
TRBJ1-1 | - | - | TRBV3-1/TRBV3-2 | TGTGCCAGCAGCCAACAGGGCAGGACCACTGAAGCTTTCTTT | CASSQQGRTTEAFF
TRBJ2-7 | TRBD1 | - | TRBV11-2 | TGTGCCAGCAGCTTAGGATCCGGGACAGGGCAGTACTTC | CASSLGSGTGQYF
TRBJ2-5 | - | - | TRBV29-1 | TGCAGCGTTGAAAACGGGGGTGGGACCCAGTACTTC | CSVENGGGTQYF
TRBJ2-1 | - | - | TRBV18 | TGTGCCAGCTCACCACCCCCCTCCTACAATGAGCAGTTCTTC | CASSPPPSYNEQFF